Listed below are T cell receptor beta chains from one sample, sequenced in a study of T cell changes during pregnancy in multiple sclerosis. Profiled with immunoSEQ multiplex PCR; TCRdb holds only in-frame clones, not every one. The sample consists of 33,000 or so clones, approximately 89% of them appearing once. Source: CD8+ T cells from peripheral blood mononuclear cells, taken in the second trimester of pregnancy. The receptors were gathered from a female donor with multiple sclerosis, enrolled in a pregnancy study. Both conserved end residues are part of each CDR3. A D gene is named only where the DNA matches it firmly. The listing skips clone size in some rows; elsewhere it reads once, few, many or a size class.

TRBJ2-1	TRBV15	-	-	CATSPDRGAHNEQFF	TGTGCCACCAGCCCCGATCGGGGGGCCCACAATGAGCAGTTCTTC
TRBJ2-1	TRBV4-1	-	TRBD2	CASSQAVSGLAHNEQFF	TGCGCCAGCAGCCAAGCGGTTAGTGGACTAGCCCACAATGAGCAGTTCTTC
TRBJ2-5	TRBV7-9	-	-	CASSFLSGLPGGETQYF	TGTGCCAGCAGCTTTCTCTCTGGACTACCCGGGGGAGAGACCCAGTACTTC
TRBJ2-1	TRBV27	-	TRBD1	CASGTGEVNEQFF	TGTGCCAGCGGGACAGGGGAGGTTAATGAGCAGTTCTTC
TRBJ2-6	TRBV6-1	-	-	CASSEAYSGANVLTF	TGTGCCAGCAGTGAAGCGTACTCTGGGGCCAACGTCCTGACTTTC
TRBJ1-1	TRBV7-9	-	TRBD1	CASSTDGQGDTEAFF	TGTGCCAGCAGCACCGACGGACAGGGGGACACTGAAGCTTTCTTT
TRBJ1-1	TRBV4-1	-	-	CASSQDWDGRTEAFF	TGCGCCAGCAGCCAAGATTGGGACGGGAGGACTGAAGCTTTCTTT
TRBJ2-7	TRBV4-2	few	-	CASSQAPVREYSEQYF	TGTGCCAGCAGCCAAGCGCCCGTACGGGAGTACAGCGAGCAGTACTTC
TRBJ1-4	TRBV6-5	-	-	CASSYRGSEDEKLFF	TGTGCCAGCAGTTACAGGGGGAGTGAGGATGAAAAACTGTTTTTT
TRBJ2-7	TRBV27	-	-	CASSASTGYTSYEQYF	TGTGCCAGCAGTGCCAGCACAGGGTACACCTCCTACGAGCAGTACTTC
TRBJ2-1	TRBV5-5	once	TRBD2	CASSLFGVGTSAYNEQFF	TGTGCCAGCAGCTTATTCGGGGTTGGGACTAGCGCATACAATGAGCAGTTCTTC
TRBJ2-7	TRBV4-2	-	-	CASSSIAETSYEQYF	TGTGCCAGCAGCAGTATAGCGGAGACCTCCTACGAGCAGTACTTC
TRBJ2-7	TRBV27	-	TRBD2	CASTRIFGTSAYEQYF	TGTGCCAGCACCCGCATTTTCGGGACTAGCGCGTACGAGCAGTACTTC
TRBJ2-2	TRBV27	-	-	CASALGRIVDTGELFF	TGTGCCAGCGCCCTAGGCCGTATAGTTGACACCGGGGAGCTGTTTTTT
TRBJ2-3	TRBV7-3	-	-	CASRAPGEDTQYF	TGTGCCAGCCGAGCCCCGGGGGAAGATACGCAGTATTTT
TRBJ1-2	TRBV27	-	TRBD1	CASSLGQGGVYGYTF	TGTGCCAGCAGTTTAGGACAGGGAGGAGTCTATGGCTACACCTTC
TRBJ1-2	TRBV27	-	-	CASSLSIGSGYTF	TGTGCCAGCAGTTTAAGTATAGGGAGCGGCTACACCTTC
TRBJ1-5	TRBV4-1	-	-	CASSQDNRQPQHF	TGCGCCAGCAGCCAAGATAATCGTCAGCCCCAGCATTTT
TRBJ2-5	TRBV11-2	-	TRBD1	CASSLRQGVETQYF	TGTGCCAGCAGCTTACGACAGGGGGTGGAGACCCAGTACTTC
TRBJ1-1	TRBV18	-	TRBD1	CASSPRDRGSEAFF	TGTGCCAGCTCACCTCGGGACAGGGGGTCTGAAGCTTTCTTT
TRBJ2-1	TRBV7-7	-	TRBD2	CASSDSLAGAANEQFF	TGTGCTAGCAGCGACTCCTTAGCGGGAGCGGCCAATGAGCAGTTCTTC
TRBJ1-2	TRBV4-1	-	-	CASSQRTNGYTF	TGCGCCAGCAGCCAACGGACAAATGGCTACACCTTC
TRBJ2-3	TRBV4-1	-	TRBD2	CASSQLAGDPSDTQYF	TGCGCCAGCAGCCAACTAGCGGGAGATCCCTCAGATACGCAGTATTTT
TRBJ1-1	TRBV6-1	-	-	CASSARAPTEAFF	TGTGCCAGCAGTGCCAGGGCCCCCACTGAAGCTTTCTTT
TRBJ2-7	TRBV28	few	TRBD2	CASSPWTSGASYEQYF	TGTGCCAGCAGTCCCTGGACTAGCGGAGCCTCCTACGAGCAGTACTTC
TRBJ2-1	TRBV19	once	TRBD2	CASLKSGSAYNEQFF	TGTGCCAGTCTCAAAAGCGGGAGCGCCTACAATGAGCAGTTCTTC
TRBJ2-5	TRBV2	few	-	CASRGLVTPDRETQYF	TGTGCCAGCAGGGGTCTTGTGACACCCGATCGGGAGACCCAGTACTTC
TRBJ2-1	TRBV7-9	-	-	CASSSLEAYNEQFF	TGTGCCAGCAGCTCCCTTGAGGCCTACAATGAGCAGTTCTTC
TRBJ2-1	TRBV19	-	TRBD2	CASSLPGLAILDEQFF	TGTGCCAGTAGTTTGCCGGGACTAGCGATATTGGATGAGCAGTTCTTC
TRBJ2-3	TRBV27	once	-	CASSLSRTDTQYF	TGTGCCAGCAGTTTATCGCGTACCGATACGCAGTATTTT
TRBJ2-6	TRBV21-1	-	-	CASSAKGGCSGANVLTF	TGTGCCAGCAGCGCCAAGGGCGGGTGCTCTGGGGCCAACGTCCTGACTTTC
TRBJ2-1	TRBV6-5	-	TRBD2	CASSYSGTSGNNEQFF	TGTGCCAGCAGTTACTCGGGGACTAGCGGAAACAATGAGCAGTTCTTC
TRBJ1-2	TRBV7-3	-	TRBD1	CASSSPQDRGRVYGYTF	TGTGCCAGCAGCTCCCCCCAGGACAGGGGGCGAGTCTATGGCTACACCTTC
TRBJ2-7	TRBV6-4	-	TRBD1	CASSYSVGTGSSEQYF	TGTGCCAGCAGTTACTCGGTTGGGACAGGGAGCAGCGAGCAGTACTTC
TRBJ1-2	TRBV27	-	TRBD1	CASSLFPGGYGYTF	TGTGCCAGCAGTTTATTCCCAGGGGGCTATGGCTACACCTTC
TRBJ2-5	TRBV5-5	-	TRBD1	CASSDRDRGRETQYF	TGTGCCAGCAGCGACCGGGACAGGGGGCGGGAGACCCAGTACTTC
TRBJ2-5	TRBV7-2	-	-	CASSLALEGTQYF	TGTGCCAGCAGCTTAGCGTTAGAGGGAACCCAGTACTTC
TRBJ2-3	TRBV7-9	-	-	CASSLHSDTQYF	TGTGCCAGCAGCCTGCACAGCGATACGCAGTATTTT
TRBJ2-1	TRBV4-1	-	TRBD2	CASSQTSGSHYEQFF	TGCGCCAGCAGCCAAACTAGCGGGAGCCACTATGAGCAGTTCTTC
TRBJ2-3	TRBV27	-	TRBD2	CASSFGLADTDTQYF	TGTGCCAGCAGCTTTGGACTAGCGGACACAGATACGCAGTATTTT
TRBJ2-7	TRBV9	-	-	CASSVDPSVAGTYEQYF	TGTGCCAGCAGCGTAGACCCATCGGTGGCGGGAACCTACGAGCAGTACTTC
TRBJ2-3	TRBV11-3	-	TRBD2	CASSPLAGDTDTQYF	TGTGCCAGCAGCCCGCTAGCGGGAGACACAGATACGCAGTATTTT
TRBJ1-5	TRBV5-6	once	-	CASSLATGQIYQPQHF	TGTGCCAGCAGCTTGGCCACAGGGCAAATTTATCAGCCCCAGCATTTT
TRBJ2-4	TRBV5-6	-	-	CASSLDGAKNIQYF	TGTGCCAGCAGCTTGGACGGAGCCAAAAACATTCAGTACTTC
TRBJ2-1	TRBV19	-	TRBD1	CASRSGTGVIYEQFF	TGTGCCAGTAGATCCGGGACAGGGGTTATCTATGAGCAGTTCTTC
TRBJ2-7	TRBV6-5	-	-	CASSHFPEQYF	TGTGCCAGCAGTCATTTCCCCGAGCAGTACTTC
TRBJ2-1	TRBV11-1	-	TRBD2	CASSDRGLAEYNEQFF	TGTGCCAGCAGCGACCGCGGACTAGCGGAATACAATGAGCAGTTCTTC
TRBJ1-1	TRBV4-3	-	-	CASSQDLAGGTEAFF	TGCGCCAGCAGCCAAGATCTGGCGGGTGGGACTGAAGCTTTCTTT
TRBJ2-1	TRBV7-9	-	TRBD1	CASSLANRGALQVQFF	TGTGCCAGCAGCTTAGCCAACAGGGGTGCGCTACAAGTGCAGTTCTTC
TRBJ2-1	TRBV13	-	-	CASSPRTPYNEQFF	TGTGCCAGCAGCCCCCGGACTCCCTACAATGAGCAGTTCTTC
TRBJ2-3	TRBV25-1	-	TRBD1	CASSEWDRESADTQYF	TGTGCCAGCAGTGAATGGGACAGGGAATCCGCAGATACGCAGTATTTT
TRBJ2-1	TRBV7-8	-	-	CASSLEGHRSYNEQFF	TGTGCCAGCAGCTTAGAAGGACACCGCTCCTACAATGAGCAGTTCTTC